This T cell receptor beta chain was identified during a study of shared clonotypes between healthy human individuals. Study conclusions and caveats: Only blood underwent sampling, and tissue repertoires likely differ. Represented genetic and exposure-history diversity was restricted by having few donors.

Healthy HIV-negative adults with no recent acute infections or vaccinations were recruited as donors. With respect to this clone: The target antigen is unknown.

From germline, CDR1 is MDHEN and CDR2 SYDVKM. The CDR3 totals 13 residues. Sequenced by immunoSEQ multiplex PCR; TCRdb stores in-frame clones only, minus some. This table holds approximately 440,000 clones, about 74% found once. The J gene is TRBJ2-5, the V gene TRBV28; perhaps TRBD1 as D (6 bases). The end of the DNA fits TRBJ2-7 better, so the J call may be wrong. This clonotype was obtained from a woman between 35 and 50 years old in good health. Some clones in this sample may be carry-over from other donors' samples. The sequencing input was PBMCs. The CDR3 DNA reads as TGTGCCAGCAGCCGACAGGCGGTCTACGAGCAGTACTTC. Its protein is CASSRQAVYEQYF.